This TCR beta chain comes out of a study of T cells expressing NK-cell markers (dated by TCRdb to the early 2020s). Describing the broader study: In sorted CD3+CD56+NKG2C+, CD3+CD56+NKG2C- and CD3+CD56-NKG2C+ T-cell subsets from several donors, TCR beta-chain repertoires were profiled. All eight donors whose samples were sequenced were randomly selected healthy volunteers, three of them men and five women. Libraries were sequenced as 2 x 150 bp reads on Illumina HiSeq 2000/2500, MiSeq or NextSeq. Of the eight sequenced donors, seven were found to be HCMV-seropositive and one was found to be HCMV-seronegative.

Study-level results and caveats: Those dominant clonotypes were again the most abundant among CD3+CD56-NKG2C+ cells in a handful of donors, at roughly 25-65%. In six donors, the dominant CD3+CD56+NKG2C+ clonotypes ranked among the top 10 CD8+ clonotypes, making up roughly 1.0-7.0% of CD8+ T cells. Whether the expanded NKG2C-expressing T cell clones were specific for HCMV antigens remained unclear.

CDR1 SGHAT and CDR2 FQNNGV were looked up in the germline V gene. The CDR3 covers 15 residues, taking in both the cysteine and the phenylalanine. Nucleotide data are not available. Sequencing was carried out with an Illumina HiSeq 2000. 5'RACE template switching, by which a universal primer site and unique molecular identifiers were added, was used to make TCR beta cDNA libraries. cDNA synthesis was primed from the TCR beta constant segment, followed by two successive PCR amplification steps. Processing in the source paper ran as follows. MIGEC was used to demultiplex reads and group the reads by UMI, and MiTCR was used to assemble and quantify clonotypes. To exclude erroneous sequences, only TCR cDNA sequences supported by at least two reads were retained. Downstream repertoire analysis used the tcR package, and clonotypes were matched across fractions by CDR3 nucleotide sequence plus V segment. Antigen specificity was annotated against VDJdb with VDJmatch, allowing one amino acid substitution in CDR3. TCRdb reanalyzed the reads, keeping one entry per CDR3 protein sequence and omitting DNA. The V and J calls reflect TCRdb's pipeline rather than the authors' work. This sample's table contains around 550,000 distinct CDR3 sequences. The ten most abundant clones make up about 3.6% of the sample.

HCMV-specific IgG was detected in serum with a commercial ELISA kit to determine HCMV serostatus. Peripheral blood mononuclear cells were isolated from blood by Ficoll density gradient centrifugation. Concerning this clonotype: The antigen this receptor binds is unknown.

The clonotype comes from a man between 18 and 35 years old in good health. Donor details come from another sample of the same person, matched by shared clones. What was sequenced was blood T cells: a sorted CD56 or NKG2C T cell subset, CD4+ or CD8+ T cells, or bulk PBMC T cells (not recorded which). The V and J genes are TRBV11-2 and TRBJ1-6. Here the CDR3 is given as CASSPQEGHNSPLHF. With all but the CDR3 taken from the reference TRBV11-2 and TRBJ1-6 genes, the full variable domain is: EAGVAQSPRYKIIEKRQSVAFWCNPISGHATLYWYQQILGQGPKLLIQFQNNGVVDDSQLPKDRFSAERLKGVDSTLKIQPAKLEDSAVYLCASSPQEGHNSPLHFGNGTRLTVT.